This TCR beta chain was captured by sequencing in a study of cytomegalovirus exposure and HLA in healthy donors. Broader study findings: In a later analysis, a missense DCLRE1C variant was linked to TCR beta V- and J-gene trimming. Further analysis was carried out later, and it showed several of the most significant clusters appearing linked to common viral pathogens.

On this clone: What it binds is unknown.

The PCR employed 60 Vbeta primers together with 13 Jbeta primers. Method: immunoSEQ multiplex PCR; TCRdb's copy keeps in-frame clones and lacks some. The sample includes about 77,000 clones, more than 60% of them seen just once. The ends lost 4 bases at V and 11 bases at J; junction bases unmatched: 7. CDR1 SGHRS and CDR2 YFSETQ come from the germline V gene. The CDR3 consists of 12 residues. Participants comprised healthy donors of bone marrow. This TCR was recovered from a man in his forties in good health and CMV-seronegative. The chain carries TRBV5-1 and TRBJ1-1, with TRBD1 matching over 8 bases. The sample taken for sequencing was PBMCs. The CDR3: CASSPGQGLAFF. Written as DNA, the CDR3 is TGCGCCAGCAGCCCCGGACAGGGTTTGGCTTTCTTT.